This is a list of T cell receptor beta chains from one sample in a study of blood T cell repertoires in COVID-19. The table came from immunoSEQ multiplex PCR; TCRdb's copy has only in-frame clones and leaves some out. The sample includes 60,000 to 65,000 clones, 84% seen only once; the top ten take 5.6%. Material for sequencing was peripheral blood. These receptors originate from a woman in her sixties or seventies with acute or convalescent COVID-19. The CDR3 runs from the conserved cysteine through the conserved F or W.

v_call: TRBV7-3
cdr3_aa: CASSLKGDRGSGNIQYF

v_call: TRBV10-1
cdr3_aa: CASSESGVGTGELFF

v_call: TRBV7-2
cdr3_aa: CASSSPGLAGGGEQFF

v_call: TRBV7-8
cdr3_aa: CASSTFTIPQETQYF

v_call: TRBV14
cdr3_aa: CASSQELGANYGYTF

v_call: TRBV9
cdr3_aa: CASSEQGGYYGYTF

v_call: TRBV2
cdr3_aa: CASSEENSNQPQHF

v_call: TRBV7-8
cdr3_aa: CASRLQGSSNTEAFF

v_call: TRBV6-1
cdr3_aa: CASSETASRGGREKLFF

v_call: TRBV30
cdr3_aa: CAWSTGTGRNTIYF

v_call: TRBV5-1
cdr3_aa: CASRREEGTEAFF

v_call: TRBV4-2
cdr3_aa: CASSQDPQGVYNEQFF

v_call: TRBV2
cdr3_aa: CASSNQVGYGYTF

v_call: TRBV11-2
cdr3_aa: CASSLAGTGGNEQYF

v_call: TRBV7-6
cdr3_aa: CASRQDSPTGELFF

v_call: TRBV9
cdr3_aa: CASSVGGFGGAFF

v_call: TRBV27
cdr3_aa: CASSLAGTGRQPQHF

v_call: TRBV7-9
cdr3_aa: CASSFGGPENEKLFF

v_call: TRBV5-6
cdr3_aa: CASSLGLAGDEQFF

v_call: TRBV7-2
cdr3_aa: CASSLIPQMNTEAFF

v_call: TRBV3-1/TRBV3-2
cdr3_aa: CASSQRGRQDYGYTF

v_call: TRBV10-3
cdr3_aa: CAISDNRGLEQYF

v_call: TRBV9
cdr3_aa: CASSVAITDTQYF

v_call: TRBV9
cdr3_aa: CASSVLGTGEGYTF

v_call: TRBV7-6
cdr3_aa: CASSLLAGGTDTQYF

v_call: TRBV12-3/TRBV12-4
cdr3_aa: CASSLKGGEQFF

v_call: TRBV30
cdr3_aa: CAWRTAYEQYF

v_call: TRBV19
cdr3_aa: CASSPRGRGEAFF

v_call: TRBV5-1
cdr3_aa: CASSLGTSGGSSSTDTQYF

v_call: TRBV18
cdr3_aa: CASSPRGTSGPSYEQYF